This T cell receptor beta chain was identified during a study of blood T cell repertoires in COVID-19 (TCRdb year 2020). Notes on the research overall: The collaborator samples originated in the United States, Italy and Spain and spanned the acute and convalescent phases of COVID-19. The prospective study material was composed of cDNA or gDNA derived from T cells, B-cell-depleted T cells, or PBMCs. Subjects who had been exposed to COVID-19, were actively infected with it, or had recovered from it provided the deeply sampled blood TCRbeta repertoires that made up the dataset. The repertoires were released in a freely available public database intended as a resource for research on the immune response to SARS-CoV-2. Samples came from the ongoing ImmuneRACE study (first 160 participants) plus 1,254 subjects from 6 global collaborators. A de-identified subject ID, COVID-19 status, age in years and sex were almost always included in the sample metadata. Where available, HLA class I and class II types were taken from metadata supplied by the sample provider and were not determined by assay-based typing. The research as a whole found: The amount of clinical and demographic metadata varied by source and participant and was provided uncurated.

TCRbeta CDR3 regions were amplified from genomic DNA using the immunoSEQ Assay, a bias-controlled multiplex PCR. Under the source paper's analysis protocol: Within the assay, amplification of reference gene primers was used to estimate how many nucleated cells each sample contained. To quantify the absolute abundance of each unique TCRbeta CDR3 rearrangement, sequence reads were collapsed and filtered. For each sample, productive Simpson clonality was calculated by taking the square root of Simpson's diversity index across productive rearrangements. TCRdb retrieved this table from immuneACCESS and kept in-frame rearrangements only. Not all clones are present; in checked studies, unresolved V genes account for under half, and no reason is known for the remainder. Clone size and V and J calls were adopted from that table, with D and trimming inferred from the DNA. The sample table lists 200,000 to 250,000 clones, around nine tenths of them with a count of one. Approximately 12% of the sample is held by the ten biggest clonotypes.

The junction shows trimming of 4 bases on V and 4 bases on J, plus 8 bases between the germline ends. The CDR3 runs 12 amino acids, cysteine and phenylalanine included. Only the CDR3 DNA stays, 36 bases, in frame from base 1. CDR1 and CDR2 are read off the germline V gene (reference sequence) as SEHNR and FQNEAQ. As to this clone: The target of this receptor is not known. No clone much larger than this one lies a single base away; base qualities are absent.

Samples from volunteer blood donors who had recovered from COVID-19 were contributed by a second Seattle source. The collaborating institutions used their own protocols to collect whole blood in K2EDTA tubes. For TCRbeta analysis, collaborator samples were shipped as frozen whole blood, as isolated PBMCs, or as DNA extracted from either sample type. This chain is built from TRBV7-9 and TRBJ2-7, and possibly TRBD1, on 5 matching bases. What was sequenced was peripheral blood. This receptor was obtained from a woman between 18 and 29 years old who had recovered from COVID-19. The CDR3 in this case is CASSSDKYEQYF. DNA sequence: TGTGCCAGCAGCTCGGACAAATACGAGCAGTACTTC.